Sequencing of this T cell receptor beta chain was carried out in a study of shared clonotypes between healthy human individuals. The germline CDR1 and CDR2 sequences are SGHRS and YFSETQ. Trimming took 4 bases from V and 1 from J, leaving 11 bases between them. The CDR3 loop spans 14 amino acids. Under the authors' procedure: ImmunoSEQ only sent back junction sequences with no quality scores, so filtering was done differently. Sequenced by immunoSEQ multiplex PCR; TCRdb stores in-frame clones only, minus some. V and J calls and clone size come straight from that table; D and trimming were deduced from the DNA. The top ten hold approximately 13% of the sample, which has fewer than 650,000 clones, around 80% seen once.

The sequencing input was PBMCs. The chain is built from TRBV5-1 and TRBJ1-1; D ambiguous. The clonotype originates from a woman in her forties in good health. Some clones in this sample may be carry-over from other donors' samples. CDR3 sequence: CASSPGVPNTEAFF. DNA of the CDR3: TGCGCCAGCAGCCCGGGAGTTCCGAACACTGAAGCTTTCTTT.